The 15 T cell receptor beta chains given below trace back to one sample, sequenced in a study of blood T cells in healthy people across ages. A second PCR of about 6 to 11 cycles used a sample-barcoded 5' primer and a J-beta primer mix. One entry per CDR3 protein, called by TCRdb with MiXCR from the 5' RACE reads. The sample has roughly 1.5 million distinct CDR3 sequences; approximately 43% are singletons. The sequenced sample was blood. The source is a woman aged 18-29 years in good health.

The genes are TRBV7-9 and TRBJ1-1; no clear D gene. The ends were cut back, 4 bases at V and 3 bases at J, with 9 bases in the middle. The CDR3 spans 13 residues. Per the germline V gene, CDR1 is SEHNR and CDR2 is FQNEAQ (reference sequence). CDR3 protein: CASSSSLYTEAFF. The CDR3 nucleotides are TGTGCCAGCAGCTCCAGCCTTTACACTGAAGCTTTCTTT.

The chain couples TRBV5-1 to TRBJ1-1; TRBD1 agrees at 8 bases. Germline CDR1 and CDR2: SGHRS and YFSETQ. This CDR3 region has 15 residues. The ends lost 2 bases at V and 7 bases at J; junction bases unmatched: 10. CDR3 sequence reads: CASSFETGANIEAFF. The CDR3 DNA follows: TGCGCCAGCAGCTTTGAGACAGGGGCGAATATTGAAGCTTTCTTT.

A single count supports this clonotype. The chain's CDR3 is CASSWTVGNEKLFF. The CDR3 DNA reads TGTGCCAGCAGCTGGACAGTCGGTAATGAAAAACTGTTTTTT. V gene TRBV5-6 combines with J gene TRBJ1-4; tentatively, D is TRBD1 (6 bases). V lost 3 bases and J lost 4, with 10 bases in between. CDR3 length: 14 amino acids. Germline V gene lookup returns CDR1 SGHDT and CDR2 YYEEEE.

This clonotype was found a few times. The chain couples TRBV3-1 to TRBJ2-7; the D is unclear. Trimming took 0 bases from V and 5 from J, leaving 11 bases between them. CDR1 and CDR2 from the germline V gene are LGHDT and YNNKEL (reference sequence). This CDR3 region has 14 residues. CDR3 amino acids: CASSQESLKDEQYF. The CDR3 DNA sequence: TGTGCCAGCAGCCAAGAGAGTCTCAAGGACGAGCAGTACTTC.

This chain uses TRBV29-1 with TRBJ2-1, with 11 bases matching TRBD2. Germline V gene data show CDR1 as SQVTM and CDR2 as ANQGSEA. The ends lost 7 bases at V and 8 bases at J; junction bases unmatched: 10. The CDR3 totals 14 residues. The CDR3 coding sequence is TGCAGCGCAAAAACTAGCGGGAGCTTATATGAGCAGTTCTTC. Protein product: CSAKTSGSLYEQFF.

This clonotype was recorded only once. The chain couples TRBV29-1 to TRBJ2-1; 9 nucleotides match TRBD1. Germline trimming cut 3 bases from V and 8 bases from J; bases unmatched to any gene: 5. CDR3 size: 13 residues. Germline V gene lookup returns CDR1 SQVTM and CDR2 ANQGSEA. This CDR3 reads CSVDKGQGYEQFF. The CDR3 bases are TGCAGCGTTGATAAGGGACAGGGATATGAGCAGTTCTTC.

The chain links TRBV7-9 to TRBJ2-1; 9 bases fit TRBD2. With V trimmed by 2 bases and J by 7 bases, 6 bases remained unmatched. Germline loops: CDR1 SEHNR, CDR2 FQNEAQ (reference sequence). The CDR3 consists of 15 residues. This CDR3 is CASSLLAGSENEQFF. The CDR3 DNA reads as TGTGCCAGCAGCTTACTAGCGGGGTCGGAGAATGAGCAGTTCTTC.

V gene TRBV3-1 combines with J gene TRBJ1-6; D call uncertain. The germline gives CDR1 LGHDT, CDR2 YNNKEL (reference sequence). The CDR3 has 14 residues. The V end lost 1 base, the J end lost 4 bases, and 5 bases lay between the germline ends. The CDR3 DNA sequence: TGTGCCAGCAGCCAAGGGCGATATAATTCACCCCTCCACTTT. Amino acid sequence: CASSQGRYNSPLHF.

This clonotype occurred a few times. A read error may produce the germline difference seen at one junction end. The chain joins TRBV20-1 to TRBJ1-6, with TRBD1 as a possible D gene (6 bases). Germline V gene sequence: CDR1 DFQATT, CDR2 SNEGSKA (reference sequence). The CDR3 consists of 15 residues. CDR3 sequence reads: CSASSVRGFDSPLHF. The CDR3 DNA reads TGCAGTGCTAGTAGCGTCAGGGGATTCGATTCCCCCCTCCACTTT.

This chain uses TRBV28 with TRBJ1-1; possibly TRBD1 for D (5 bases). CDR3 length equals 14 residues. Per germline, CDR1 MDHEN and CDR2 SYDVKM. V was trimmed by 2 bases and J by 5 bases, leaving 12 bases between them. CDR3 sequence: CASSLGGDETEAFF. The CDR3 region has the DNA TGTGCCAGCAGTTTAGGGGGGGATGAGACTGAAGCTTTCTTT.

This chain connects TRBV4-3 to TRBJ2-5, with D uncertain. Germline V CDR1 and CDR2: LGHNA, YSLEER. The CDR3 spans 18 residues. The V gene lost 6 bases and the J gene lost 0 bases, with 23 bases spanning the gap. CDR3 in amino acids: CASSPCRGCRAYQETQYF. The CDR3 nucleotides are TGCGCCAGCAGTCCATGTCGTGGTTGTAGGGCGTACCAAGAGACCCAGTACTTC.

The chain is built from TRBV19 and TRBJ1-1, with TRBD1 matching 8 bases. Germline CDR1 LNHDA, CDR2 SQIVND (reference sequence). The CDR3 spans 14 residues. J gave up 6 bases and V 5 bases, and 8 bases lay outside the gene matches. CDR3 loop: CASSPGQGNAEAFF. DNA for the CDR3: TGTGCCAGTAGTCCAGGACAGGGTAACGCTGAAGCTTTCTTT.

This clonotype has more than one count but fewer than ten. This rearrangement joins TRBV20-1 to TRBJ2-1, with 10 bases matching TRBD2. Germline CDR1 is DFQATT and CDR2 is SNEGSKA (reference sequence). V was pared by 5 bases and J by 2 bases, with 3 bases of the junction left unmatched. The CDR3 is made up of 14 amino acids. DNA of the CDR3: TGCAGTGCTCCTGGACTAGCGGCCTACAATGAGCAGTTCTTC. Its protein product is CSAPGLAAYNEQFF.

This chain connects TRBV6-2 or TRBV6-3 to TRBJ2-3; 9 bases line up with TRBD2. The trim removed 1 base at V and 7 bases at J, leaving 6 bases unmatched. CDR1 is MNHEY and CDR2 is SVGEGT in the germline V gene. The CDR3 consists of 15 residues. CDR3 loop: CASSYLRGGHYTQYF. The DNA of the CDR3 is TGTGCCAGCAGTTACTTGCGGGGGGGCCATTATACGCAGTATTTT.

This clonotype was detected only a few times. The chain recombines TRBV5-1 with TRBJ1-2; perhaps TRBD1 as D (5 bases). Germline V gives CDR1 SGHRS, CDR2 YFSETQ. The V and J ends lost 4 bases and 4 bases respectively, with 11 bases between them. The CDR3 totals 13 residues. CDR3 region: CASSADTSYGYTF. The CDR3 nucleotides are TGCGCCAGCAGCGCGGACACGTCCTATGGCTACACCTTC.